One and the same sample provided the 13 T cell receptor beta chains below, sequenced in a study of neurological immune-mediated disorders. MiXCR was run by TCRdb on the 5' RACE reads, yielding one entry per CDR3 protein. The sample includes over 25,000 distinct CDR3 sequences, around 17% of them seen just once. The time point is: technical triplicate 3. The sequencing input was CD4+ T cells from blood. The source of these receptors is a female donor with HTLV-1-associated myelopathy (HAM/TSP).

Many counts were recorded for this clonotype. The J gene is TRBJ2-1, the V gene TRBV6-5; 7 bases fit TRBD2. The CDR3 contains 15 residues. Trimming took 6 bases from V and 5 from J; bases not matched to a gene: 10. The germline V gene encodes CDR1 MNHEY and CDR2 SVGAGI. The CDR3 DNA follows: TGTGCCAGCAGCCCGAGGAGCGGGATAGACAATGAGCAGTTCTTC. As protein: CASSPRSGIDNEQFF.

This clonotype was observed at least ten times. The chain couples TRBV7-2 to TRBJ2-1; TRBD2 matches 9 bases. Looked up from germline, CDR1 is SGHTA and CDR2 is FQGNSA. Trimming took 4 bases from V and 8 from J; bases not matched to a gene: 6. There are 14 residues in the CDR3. The CDR3 sequence is CASSSPGLADEQFF. In DNA form, the CDR3 reads TGTGCCAGCAGCTCCCCGGGACTAGCCGATGAGCAGTTCTTC. The full variable domain, in which reference TRBV7-2 and TRBJ2-1 provide the parts outside the CDR3, is GAGVSQSPSNKVTEKGKDVELRCDPISGHTALYWYRQSLGQGLEFLIYFQGNSAPDKSGLPSDRFSAERTGGSVSTLTIQRTQQEDSAVYLCASSSPGLADEQFFGPGTRLTVL.

This clonotype has ten or more counts. This chain joins TRBV6-1 and TRBJ2-7; D may be TRBD1 or TRBD2 (5 bases each). From germline, CDR1 is MNHNS and CDR2 SASEGT. Trimming took off 4 bases at V and 4 bases at J, with 17 bases between the two ends. The CDR3 totals 15 residues. The CDR3 here is CASSAEPGPGYEQYF. The DNA for the CDR3 is TGTGCCAGCAGTGCCGAACCAGGGCCGGGGTACGAGCAGTACTTC.

This clonotype rates as medium-sized. V and J are TRBV24-1 and TRBJ2-2; tentative D call: TRBD1 (6 bases). CDR1 is KGHDR, CDR2 SFDVKD, per germline. The CDR3 has 14 residues. Trimming pared 2 bases from V and 5 bases from J, leaving 8 bases between. In DNA form, the CDR3 reads TGTGCCACCAGTGATTGGACAGAGACCGGGGAGCTGTTTTTT. Its translation is CATSDWTETGELFF.

This clonotype showed up many times. The chain couples TRBV7-9 to TRBJ1-4, with D possibly being TRBD1 (5 bases). This CDR3 comprises 12 residues. The germline CDR1 and CDR2 sequences are SEHNR and FQNEAQ (reference sequence). V lost 6 bases, J lost 6 bases, and 8 bases lay in between. CDR3 in DNA: TGTGCCAGCAGTTGGGGGGATGAAAAACTGTTTTTT. This translates into CASSWGDEKLFF. The complete variable domain, with remaining parts taken from reference TRBV7-9 and TRBJ1-4, reads DTGVSQNPRHKITKRGQNVTFRCDPISEHNRLYWYRQTLGQGPEFLTYFQNEAQLEKSRLLSDRFSAERPKGSFSTLEIQRTEQGDSAMYLCASSWGDEKLFFGSGTQLSVL.

This sequence joins TRBV12-3 or TRBV12-4 and TRBJ1-5; 8 bases fit TRBD1. The J segment lost 6 bases and the V segment lost 5 bases, leaving 3 bases of the junction unmatched. CDR3 size: 13 residues. CDR3 in amino acids: CASSGQGSQPQHF. CDR3 in DNA: TGTGCCAGCAGTGGACAGGGCAGTCAGCCCCAGCATTTT.

This clonotype appeared many times. The chain combines TRBV20-1 with TRBJ2-3; D tentatively fits TRBD1 or TRBD2 (5 bases each). The V gene lost 3 bases and the J gene lost 0 bases, with 7 bases spanning the gap. This CDR3 has 13 residues. Germline V lookup: CDR1 DFQATT, CDR2 SNEGSKA (reference sequence). This chain's CDR3 is CSARGESTDTQYF. CDR3 in DNA: TGCAGTGCTAGGGGGGAAAGCACAGATACGCAGTATTTT.

The chain recombines TRBV5-1 with TRBJ2-2; possible D gene TRBD1, 5 bases. This CDR3 is built from 14 residues. V was trimmed by 4 bases and J by 5 bases, leaving 12 bases between them. Germline V lookup: CDR1 SGHRS, CDR2 YFSETQ. The CDR3 coding sequence is TGCGCCAGCAGCCCGGCAGGGCGGACCGGGGAGCTGTTTTTT. It translates to CASSPAGRTGELFF.

This clonotype was seen many times. The chain links TRBV3-1 to TRBJ2-1; 8 bases fit TRBD2. Germline V gives CDR1 LGHDT, CDR2 YNNKEL (reference sequence). The CDR3 spans 14 residues. Losses at the gene ends were 4 bases for V and 8 bases for J; bases not matched to a gene: 7. CDR3 sequence reads: CASSLGLGAHEQFF. The CDR3 DNA reads TGTGCCAGCAGCCTGGGACTAGGGGCACATGAGCAGTTCTTC.

This clonotype was seen at least ten times. The V and J genes are TRBV24-1 and TRBJ2-2; D remains ambiguous. CDR1 is KGHDR and CDR2 is SFDVKD in the germline V gene. The CDR3 is 14 amino acids. Deletions cut 3 bases from V and 3 bases from J, with 7 bases between. CDR3 sequence (DNA): TGTGCCACCAGTGATAGGGTCGACACCGGGGAGCTGTTTTTT. Translated, it gives CATSDRVDTGELFF.

This clonotype was counted at least ten times. V usage is TRBV7-2 and J usage is TRBJ2-2; TRBD2 matches at 13 bases. From germline, CDR1 is SGHTA and CDR2 FQGNSA. Trimming took 6 bases from V and 7 from J; bases not matched to a gene: 5. This CDR3 comprises 15 residues. The CDR3, as DNA: TGTGCCAGCAGGCTCGGACTAGCGGGGGACGGGGAGCTGTTTTTT. It encodes CASRLGLAGDGELFF.

This clonotype was observed many times. V gene TRBV6-6 combines with J gene TRBJ2-3, with 8 bases lining up with TRBD2. V shed 1 base, J shed 7 bases, and the junction held 13 bases outside the gene matches. Germline V CDR1 and CDR2: MNHNY, SVGAGI (reference sequence). The CDR3 is made up of 17 amino acids. The CDR3 is CASSYFGRASGHNTQYF. The DNA for the CDR3 is TGTGCCAGCAGTTACTTTGGAAGGGCTAGCGGGCACAATACGCAGTATTTT.

This clonotype came up once. J is TRBJ1-1 and V is TRBV5-1; 12 nucleotides align to TRBD1. J gave up 5 bases and V 4 bases, and 9 bases lay outside the gene matches. This CDR3 region has 16 residues. Germline assignment: CDR1 SGHRS and CDR2 YFSETQ. DNA of the CDR3: TGCGCCAGCAGCACAATGGGACAGGGGGCGAGTACTGAAGCTTTCTTT. It yields the protein CASSTMGQGASTEAFF.